Listed below are T cell receptor beta chains from one sample, sequenced in a study of blood T cells in healthy people across ages. One entry per CDR3 protein, called by TCRdb with MiXCR from the 5' RACE reads. The repertoire holds 850,000 to 1,000,000 distinct CDR3 sequences, with around 48% as singletons. Sample: blood. All receptors come from a man aged 25-40 years in good health. Both conserved end residues are part of each CDR3. Fields, in order: clone size, J gene, D gene, V gene, CDR3 DNA, CDR3 protein. D genes are given only for firm matches. Size values are once, few and many counts, or a class for expanded clones, and some rows have none.

-,TRBJ1-1,TRBD1,TRBV10-3,TGTGCCACCCAGACAGGGGAGACTGAAGCTTTCTTT,CATQTGETEAFF
-,TRBJ1-1,-,TRBV6-5,TGTGCCAGCAACCTAGTACAGGGACGGGAAGCTTTCTTT,CASNLVQGREAFF
few,TRBJ2-3,TRBD2,TRBV4-3,TGCGCCAGCAGCGGACTAGCGGGGGCCACTTTCACAGATACGCAGTATTTT,CASSGLAGATFTDTQYF
-,TRBJ2-3,-,TRBV5-1,TGCGCCAGCTATGACAGGAGCAGGTCAGATACGCAGTATTTT,CASYDRSRSDTQYF
-,TRBJ1-1,-,TRBV12-3/TRBV12-4,TGTGCCAGCAGTTTAGCCTTAGACAGTGAAGCTTTCTTT,CASSLALDSEAFF
once,TRBJ2-5,TRBD2,TRBV11-2,TGTGCCAGCAGCTTAGCGGGGGGTGAGGGGGAGACCCAGTACTTC,CASSLAGGEGETQYF
-,TRBJ1-5,-,TRBV15,TGTGCCACCATCTCTTTGGAGGGCCTGGGCAATCAGCCCCAGCATTTT,CATISLEGLGNQPQHF
few,TRBJ1-2,-,TRBV6-2/TRBV6-3,TGTGCCAGCAGTCCGGACAGTTTTGGCTACACCTTC,CASSPDSFGYTF
-,TRBJ2-3,-,TRBV7-2,TGTGCCAGCAGCTTAAGCGGAGCCACAGATACGCAGTATTTT,CASSLSGATDTQYF
-,TRBJ1-4,-,TRBV12-3/TRBV12-4,TGTGCCAGCAGTGTTCCAGGGGATGAAAAACTGTTTTTT,CASSVPGDEKLFF
once,TRBJ1-6,-,TRBV6-2/TRBV6-3,TGTGCCAGCAATCGGCAGCAAGAAGTATCACCCCTCCACTTT,CASNRQQEVSPLHF
few,TRBJ1-2,-,TRBV21-1,TGTGCCAGCAGCAAAGGCAAAGGGGCAGGGGGAGGCTATGGCTACACCTTC,CASSKGKGAGGGYGYTF
-,TRBJ2-7,-,TRBV7-9,TGTGCCAGCAGCTTTGGCCTGGGGAACTACGAGCAGTACTTC,CASSFGLGNYEQYF
few,TRBJ1-2,-,TRBV5-1,TGCGCCAGCAGTAGTACCTACTATGGCTACACCTTC,CASSSTYYGYTF
few,TRBJ1-4,-,TRBV29-1,TGCAGCGTGAGGGATTTCGGGGGTAATGAAAAACTGTTTTTT,CSVRDFGGNEKLFF
-,TRBJ1-4,TRBD1,TRBV7-9,TGTGCCAGCAGCTTAACTCAGGGGGCATATGAAAAACTGTTTTTT,CASSLTQGAYEKLFF
-,TRBJ2-1,TRBD2,TRBV2,TGTGCCAGCGCTATGACTAGCGGGGGCTACAATGAGCAGTTCTTC,CASAMTSGGYNEQFF
-,TRBJ1-1,-,TRBV5-1,TGCGCCAGCAGCTTGTACGGGCCCAGGAACACTGAAGCTTTCTTT,CASSLYGPRNTEAFF
-,TRBJ2-3,TRBD2,TRBV6-1,TGTGCCAGCAGTGATAGCGGGGGGGCCATCTTGGATACGCAGTATTTT,CASSDSGGAILDTQYF
once,TRBJ2-1,-,TRBV24-1,TGTGCCACCAGTGATCGGGACTGTCCCTCCTTCAATGAGCAGTTCTTC,CATSDRDCPSFNEQFF
few,TRBJ1-4,-,TRBV4-1,TGCGCCAGCAGCCAAGTCGGCCGTGGGATCGGTGAAAAACTGTTTTTT,CASSQVGRGIGEKLFF
-,TRBJ2-7,-,TRBV6-2/TRBV6-3,TGTGCCAGCAGTTACACGGCCGATCTGGGGGAGCAGTACTTC,CASSYTADLGEQYF
-,TRBJ1-2,TRBD1,TRBV7-2,TGTGCCAGCAGCTTAAGTGCCGGGGACAGAGGGGATGGCTACACCTTC,CASSLSAGDRGDGYTF
-,TRBJ2-3,-,TRBV14,TGTGCCAGCAGCCGAGATTGGCCGGGGGCAGGAGATACGCAGTATTTT,CASSRDWPGAGDTQYF
few,TRBJ1-2,-,TRBV9,TGTGCCAGCAGCGCCTCGGACTCTAACTATGGCTACACCTTC,CASSASDSNYGYTF
-,TRBJ2-1,TRBD2,TRBV5-1,TGCGCCAGCAGCTTGGCCAAGGTAGCGGGGGCCCGTAATGAGCAGTTCTTC,CASSLAKVAGARNEQFF
-,TRBJ2-2,-,TRBV11-1,TGTGCCAGCAGCTTAGATGGACAAAACACCGGGGAGCTGTTTTTT,CASSLDGQNTGELFF
-,TRBJ2-5,-,TRBV29-1,TGCAGCGTCGGGGTAGCCGGGGACACCGTGGAGACCCAGTACTTC,CSVGVAGDTVETQYF
few,TRBJ1-5,-,TRBV10-3,TGTGCCATCAGTGGAGGAACGGATAGCAATCAGCCCCAGCATTTT,CAISGGTDSNQPQHF
-,TRBJ1-4,-,TRBV3-1,TGTGCCAGCAGCCCAAGGATGGGTGTCCGGAAACTGTTTTTT,CASSPRMGVRKLFF
few,TRBJ2-1,TRBD2,TRBV27,TGTGCCAGCAGTTTCACTCTAGCGGGGGCAAACAATGAGCAGTTCTTC,CASSFTLAGANNEQFF
-,TRBJ2-7,-,TRBV27,TGTGCCAGCAGTGAAACCAGGGAATTCTACGAGCAGTACTTC,CASSETREFYEQYF
few,TRBJ2-2,TRBD2,TRBV28,TGTGCCAGCAGTCTCCCGTCGGGGAGGGTACCAGGGGAGCTGTTTTTT,CASSLPSGRVPGELFF
-,TRBJ2-7,TRBD1,TRBV4-3,TGCGCCAGCAGCCAACGCCGACAGGGTTACGAGCAGTACTTC,CASSQRRQGYEQYF
-,TRBJ2-5,-,TRBV3-1,TGTGCCAGCAGCCAAGGGCAGGTGTCTAGGGAGACCCAGTACTTC,CASSQGQVSRETQYF
-,TRBJ2-5,TRBD2,TRBV20-1,TGCAGTGCTAGTTCTAGCGGGCCATTCCAAGAGACCCAGTACTTC,CSASSSGPFQETQYF
-,TRBJ2-4,-,TRBV4-2,TGTGCCAGCAGCCAAATGTGGCGTAGCGTCCTCCCCCAGGAATTAGCCAAAAACATTCAGTACTTC,CASSQMWRSVLPQELAKNIQYF
-,TRBJ1-4,TRBD1,TRBV6-6,TGTGCCAGCAGTTACACCGGGACAGGGGGCGGTAAACTGTTTTTT,CASSYTGTGGGKLFF
-,TRBJ2-5,-,TRBV11-2,TGTGCCAGCAGAGTAGCGGAAGAGACCCAGTACTTC,CASRVAEETQYF
few,TRBJ2-3,TRBD2,TRBV9,TGTGCCAGCGGGATAAGCGGGGGGAGCACAGATACGCAGTATTTT,CASGISGGSTDTQYF
-,TRBJ2-5,TRBD2,TRBV6-2/TRBV6-3,TGTGCCAGCAGGACTAGCGGGGGGTCCCATGAGCAGTACTTC,CASRTSGGSHEQYF
-,TRBJ2-7,TRBD1,TRBV12-3/TRBV12-4,TGTGCCAGCAGTTTAGGGGGACAGGCGTCCTCCGAGCAGTACTTC,CASSLGGQASSEQYF
-,TRBJ2-1,TRBD2,TRBV5-1,TGCGCCAGCAGCACGGGGGAGGGAAACAATGAGCAGTTCTTC,CASSTGEGNNEQFF
-,TRBJ2-5,TRBD1,TRBV7-9,TGTGCCAGCAGCGTACCCCAGGGGGCAGAGACCCAGTACTTC,CASSVPQGAETQYF